This T cell receptor (beta chain) stems from a study of blood T cells in healthy people across ages. Germline lookup yields CDR1 MNHEY and CDR2 SVGEGT. The CDR3 is 13 amino acids. With 8 bases removed from V and 6 bases from J, the gap between germline ends came to 17 bases. The use of a sample-barcoded 5' primer and a J-beta primer mix characterized a second PCR of 7 to 11 cycles. MiXCR was run by TCRdb on the 5' RACE reads, yielding one entry per CDR3 protein. The profile shows some 780,000 distinct CDR3 sequences, approximately 53% of them singletons. Sample: blood. J is TRBJ2-7 and V is TRBV6-2 or TRBV6-3; D gene uncertain. The TCR originated in a man aged 40-50 years in good health. The CDR3 sequence: CASVGQVVAEQYF. In nucleotides, the CDR3 is TGTGCCAGCGTCGGGCAGGTAGTCGCCGAGCAGTACTTC.